This T cell receptor beta chain was recovered during a study of molecular identifiers for immune sequencing clone quantification. TCRdb re-called the PCR reads with MiXCR, one entry per CDR3 protein. The sample lists about 630,000 distinct CDR3 sequences, 25% occurring once. The table lists this clonotype with many counts. Antigen: not known. Study-wide results and caveats: Clones exceeding 20 RNA copies carried over 97% of effector molecules but under 1% of naive-cell molecules.

This receptor was obtained from a human donor in good health. Some libraries in this study had Jurkat cell RNA spiked in. The sequenced sample consisted of naive CD8+ T cells from blood, with Jurkat cell RNA spiked in. Subset specified: FACS-sorted CD8+CD4-CCR7+CD45RA+ naive T cells.

The CDR3 coding sequence is TGCAGCGTTGAAGCCGGGACAGGGGGCTGGTACGAGCAGTACTTC. This encodes CSVEAGTGGWYEQYF. The chain recombines TRBV29-1 with TRBJ2-7; TRBD1 matches 12 bases. With V trimmed by 1 base and J by 4 bases, 5 bases remained unmatched. Germline V gene lookup returns CDR1 SQVTM and CDR2 ANQGSEA. The CDR3 is made up of 15 amino acids.